The present entry profiles one T cell receptor beta chain with its context. The clone's antigen remains unknown. Per-base quality was not reported, and no clone a single base away is much larger than it. The CDR3 regions of human TCRbeta chains were analyzed by immunosequencing. Turning to the authors' computational methods: TCRs in the repertoires were matched against a reference library of SARS-CoV-2-specific TCRs that had been generated with the MIRA antigen-specificity platform. Breadth was defined as the fraction of unique TCRs that were SARS-CoV-2-associated, and depth was defined as the fraction of total T cells that were SARS-CoV-2-associated. Each spike-specific TCR was assigned to its reactive spike region and to a CD4 or CD8 class using the MIRA data. Log10-transformed breadth and depth values were compared by one-way ANOVA with Sidak's multiple comparisons tests. TCRdb provides this immuneACCESS table in a form limited to in-frame rearrangements. Some clones are lacking; in checked studies, under half of them reflect an unresolved V gene, and why the rest are absent is not known. That table furnishes V, J and clone size, whereas the DNA furnished D and trimming. The sample table lists over 100,000 clones, roughly nine tenths of them with a count of one. The biggest ten clones account for 6% to 8% of the sample.

This sample's time point label indicates: baseline before first vaccination. The vaccinee samples were drawn from two UK trials, COV001 and COV002, one of which was a single-blind randomized controlled phase 2/3 trial testing AZD1222 (ChAdOx1 nCoV-19) in healthy adults. For TCRbeta chain sequencing, PBMC samples from trial participants were taken at day 0 and at day 28 after the second dose. The sample comes from a study of T cell responses to AZD1222 COVID-19 vaccine (dated by TCRdb to the early 2020s). With respect to the entire study: AZD1222 recipients whose second dose came at about 4 weeks and those whose second dose came at about 12 weeks were combined into one group, since spike-specific TCR depth and breadth did not differ between the two schedules. A total of just over 230 trial participants underwent TCR sequencing, of whom approximately 200 had received two doses of AZD1222 and 26 had received two doses of the MenACWY control vaccine. Trial participants were enrolled by age into 18-55, 56-69 and 70-plus year subgroups, with about 150, 27 and 61 TCR-sequenced participants respectively. Results the study describes overall, beyond this receptor: In the small 56-69-year group, the increase in depth fell short of significance, most likely because of low power. Participants were mostly white British, with more females than males. The authors suggested clonal diversity may have been underestimated. No day 14 peak-response samples were available, so repertoires were characterized only after the peak T cell response. CD4 TCRs associated with the vaccine covered the entire spike protein, and the dominant responses were in regions 160-218 and 743-854. Conclusions about previously exposed vaccinees are limited because only a handful of AZD1222 recipients were SARS-CoV-2 seropositive at baseline. A significant rise in spike-specific TCR breadth and depth was observed after two AZD1222 doses relative to day 0 and relative to MenACWY recipients. Reportedly, almost half of the unique spike-specific TCRs recognized epitopes lying outside the regions that are mutated in the B.1.351 and B.1.1.7 variants.

The origin of this receptor is an adult in good health. The source was peripheral blood, collected on day 0 of AZD1222 vaccination.

The CDR3 sequence is CSVRQGAGDYGYTF. Read as DNA, the sequence is TGCAGCGTGAGGCAGGGGGCCGGGGACTATGGCTACACCTTC. The V and J segments used are TRBV29-1 and TRBJ1-2; 8 junctional bases match TRBD1. The germline V gene specifies SQVTM as CDR1 and ANQGSEA as CDR2. CDR3 length: 14 amino acids, cysteine to phenylalanine. Only CDR3 DNA remains: 42 bases, in frame from the first base. V and J are trimmed by 6 bases and 3 bases, and the gene matches miss 9 bases of the junction.